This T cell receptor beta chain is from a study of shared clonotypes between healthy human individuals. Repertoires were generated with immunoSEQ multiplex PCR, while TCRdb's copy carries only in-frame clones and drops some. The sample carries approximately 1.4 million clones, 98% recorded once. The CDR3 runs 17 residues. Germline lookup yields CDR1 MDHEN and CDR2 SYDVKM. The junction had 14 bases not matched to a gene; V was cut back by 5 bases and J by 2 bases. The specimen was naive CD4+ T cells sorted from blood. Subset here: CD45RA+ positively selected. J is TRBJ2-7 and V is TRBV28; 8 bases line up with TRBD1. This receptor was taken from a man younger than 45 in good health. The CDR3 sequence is CASSQTTTGGPTYEQYF. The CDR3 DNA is TGTGCCAGCAGTCAGACCACCACAGGGGGTCCCACCTACGAGCAGTACTTC.